These 20 T cell receptor beta chains originate from one sample sequenced in a study of vaccination and CD4 T cells after COVID-19. The treatment denotes: approximately nine-day PBMC culture with coronavirus spike peptide pools or control peptides (ViraFEST assay). No cognate antigen is known for these TCRs. The study sequenced cultured CD4+ T cell DNA using the Oncomine TCR Beta short-read assay. Using its own MiXCR run on the PCR reads, TCRdb lists one record per CDR3 protein. The data show some 12,000 distinct CDR3 sequences, about 44% seen once. Sequencing was done on a sample of CD4+ T cells from blood, cultured in vitro. The receptor source for this set is a human donor who had recovered from COVID-19.

This chain links TRBV10-3 with TRBJ1-2, with 7 bases matching TRBD1. The J segment lost 6 bases and the V segment lost 6 bases, leaving 7 bases of the junction unmatched. The CDR3 runs 13 residues. In germline, CDR1 is ENHRY, CDR2 SYGVKD. The DNA for the CDR3 is TGTGCCATCAGCCCCACAGGGGAGGATGGCTACACCTTC. Its translation is CAISPTGEDGYTF.

There are a few counts of this clonotype. The chain carries TRBV12-3 or TRBV12-4 and TRBJ1-5; possibly TRBD1 for D (5 bases). V was pared by 7 bases and J by 4 bases, with 11 bases between. The CDR3 extends over 13 amino acids. This CDR3 reads CASKGRANQPQHF. The DNA for the CDR3 is TGTGCCAGCAAGGGCAGGGCTAATCAGCCCCAGCATTTT.

CDR3 bases: TGCAGTGCTAGAGATTTAAGTAATGAGCAGTTCTTC. Protein product: CSARDLSNEQFF. The V and J genes are TRBV20-1 and TRBJ2-1; D not resolved. The CDR3 extends over 12 amino acids. V was trimmed by 0 bases and J by 7 bases, leaving 7 bases between them. Germline V lookup: CDR1 DFQATT, CDR2 SNEGSKA (reference sequence).

With regard to this clonotype: One end of the junction does not line up with germline, which may come from a read error. The CDR3 DNA reads TGTGCCAGCAGTTCTACCTCAACAGGGCTCTTCTATGGCTACGCCTTC. Its protein product is CASSSTSTGLFYGYAF. The gene calls are TRBV6-2 or TRBV6-3 and TRBJ1-2; D is perhaps TRBD1 (6 bases). This CDR3 region has 16 residues. Germline loops: CDR1 MNHEY, CDR2 SVGEGT.

The gene calls are TRBV18 and TRBJ2-1, with D perhaps TRBD1 (5 bases). The CDR3 runs 16 residues. The germline V and J ends were trimmed by 2 bases and 0 bases, with 11 bases remaining between them. CDR1 is KGHSH, CDR2 LQKENI, per germline. The CDR3 DNA sequence: TGTGCCAGCTCACCAACATGGACAAGCTCCTACAATGAGCAGTTCTTC. Translation: CASSPTWTSSYNEQFF.

The chain links TRBV7-9 to TRBJ2-3, with D unclear. This CDR3 is 15 amino acids long. The V gene lost 2 bases and the J gene lost 2 bases, with 11 bases spanning the gap. Per the germline V gene, CDR1 is SEHNR and CDR2 is FQNEAQ (reference sequence). CDR3 DNA sequence: TGTGCCAGCAGCTTACTCTCGCAAACCACAGATACGCAGTATTTT. It encodes CASSLLSQTTDTQYF.

The chain couples TRBV10-3 to TRBJ2-5; D might be TRBD1 (6 bases). Germline V lookup: CDR1 ENHRY, CDR2 SYGVKD. The CDR3 covers 15 residues. The V end lost 5 bases, the J end lost 3 bases, and 16 bases lay between the germline ends. The CDR3 is CAISSSQGSEETQYF. The CDR3 nucleotides are TGTGCCATCAGTTCATCACAGGGATCTGAAGAGACCCAGTACTTC.

This clonotype was picked up a small number of times. The chain combines TRBV20-1 with TRBJ1-1; D may be TRBD1 (5 bases). The CDR3 extends over 13 amino acids. Trimming took off 1 base at V and 0 bases at J, with 6 bases between the two ends. The V gene's germline CDR1 is DFQATT and CDR2 SNEGSKA (reference sequence). The CDR3 sequence is CSARVTVNTEAFF. The CDR3 region has the DNA TGCAGTGCTAGAGTGACAGTGAACACTGAAGCTTTCTTT.

J is TRBJ1-1 and V is TRBV7-3; D is possibly TRBD1 (6 bases). This CDR3 spans 15 amino acids. Per the germline V gene, CDR1 is SGHTA and CDR2 is FQGTGA. Trimming removed 1 base from V and 5 bases from J, with 14 bases in between. Here the CDR3 DNA reads TGTGCCAGCAGCTTAAACCGACAGGATCAGACTGAAGCTTTCTTT. Translating gives CASSLNRQDQTEAFF. The full variable domain, with the rest looked up from reference TRBV7-3 and TRBJ1-1, is GAGVSQTPSNKVTEKGKYVELRCDPISGHTALYWYRQSLGQGPEFLIYFQGTGAADDSGLPNDRFFAVRPEGSVSTLKIQRTERGDSAVYLCASSLNRQDQTEAFFGQGTRLTVV.

This clonotype was seen a handful of times. The CDR3 DNA sequence: TGTGCCGGGGGCACTTATAGCAATCAGCCCCAGCATTTT. Translation gives CAGGTYSNQPQHF. The rearrangement links TRBV19 to TRBJ1-5; possibly TRBD1 for D (6 bases). V lost 11 bases, J lost 0 bases, and 11 bases lay in between. CDR1 and CDR2 (germline): LNHDA, SQIVND (reference sequence). This CDR3 is 13 amino acids long.

This chain uses TRBV6-1 with TRBJ2-3; tentatively, D is TRBD1 (5 bases). Trimming cost V 6 bases and J 7 bases, with 11 bases left between them. From germline, CDR1 is MNHNS and CDR2 SASEGT. The CDR3 is made up of 12 amino acids. The CDR3 region is CASSETVNTQYF. The DNA for the CDR3 is TGTGCCAGCAGCGAGACAGTTAATACGCAGTATTTT.

This clonotype showed up just a few times. The chain carries TRBV2 and TRBJ2-7; 7 bases fit TRBD2. V gave up 6 bases and J gave up 6 bases; unmatched junction bases: 8. Germline V CDR1 and CDR2: SNHLY, FYNNEI. The length of the CDR3 is 13 residues. The chain's CDR3 is CASSRSGLAEQYF. In nucleotides, the CDR3 is TGTGCCAGCAGCCGTAGCGGGCTTGCCGAGCAGTACTTC.

The chain recombines TRBV19 with TRBJ2-5, with 8 nucleotides matching TRBD2. The CDR3 sequence is 16 residues long. V gave up 4 bases and J gave up 4 bases; unmatched junction bases: 11. Germline V gene sequence: CDR1 LNHDA, CDR2 SQIVND (reference sequence). CDR3 DNA: TGTGCCAGTAGTAAGGTGGGACTAGAAGAGGTAGAGACCCAGTACTTC. Its protein product is CASSKVGLEEVETQYF.

This clonotype has a single count. The chain has TRBV20-1 and TRBJ2-3; TRBD1 matches 7 bases. The germline CDR1 and CDR2 sequences are DFQATT and SNEGSKA (reference sequence). V shed 5 bases, J shed 4 bases, and the junction held 6 bases outside the gene matches. The CDR3 spans 13 residues. CDR3 bases: TGCAGTGCTCACAGGGGTTTCGCAGATACGCAGTATTTT. Its translation is CSAHRGFADTQYF.

In DNA form, the CDR3 reads TGTGCCAGCAGTCCACGAAGGGCCCCGCCGGATCAGTACTTC. Its translation: CASSPRRAPPDQYF. This rearrangement joins TRBV28 to TRBJ2-4, with D unclear. The ends were cut back, 5 bases at V and 12 bases at J, with 20 bases in the middle. In germline, CDR1 is MDHEN, CDR2 SYDVKM. This CDR3 spans 14 amino acids.

This clonotype was seen just once. V is TRBV30 and J is TRBJ2-6, with D perhaps matching TRBD2 (5 bases). The V end was cut by 3 bases, the J end by 4 bases, with 16 bases between. The germline CDR1 and CDR2 sequences are GTSNPN and SVGIG (reference sequence). The CDR3 runs 16 residues. The CDR3 DNA follows: TGTGCCTGGAGGGCGCTAGGGAGCCAAGGGGCCAACGTCCTGACTTTC. Protein sequence: CAWRALGSQGANVLTF. Using reference TRBV30 and TRBJ2-6 for the parts outside the CDR3, the full variable domain is SQTIHQWPATLVQPVGSPLSLECTVEGTSNPNLYWYRQAAGRGLQLLFYSVGIGQISSEVPQNLSASRPQDRQFILSSKKLLLSDSGFYLCAWRALGSQGANVLTFGAGSRLTVL.

This clonotype was detected a few times. V usage is TRBV11-2 and J usage is TRBJ1-1; 9 bases align to TRBD1. Germline V gene data show CDR1 as SGHAT and CDR2 as FQNNGV. This CDR3 has 16 residues. V shed 3 bases and J 4 bases; nucleotides not matched to a gene: 9. In DNA form, the CDR3 reads TGTGCCAGCAGCTTGGGGGACAGGGTCCTGCGCACTGAAGCTTTCTTT. Protein: CASSLGDRVLRTEAFF.

The rearrangement links TRBV5-1 to TRBJ2-7, with D possibly TRBD1 on 6 matching bases. Germline CDR1 reads SGHRS; CDR2 reads YFSETQ. This CDR3 has 14 residues. Trimming removed 4 bases at V and 2 bases at J, with 13 bases between. CDR3 residues: CASSPPGQPYEQYF. The CDR3 DNA reads as TGCGCCAGCAGCCCGCCGGGACAACCCTACGAGCAGTACTTC.

The chain couples TRBV6-1 to TRBJ1-2, with a weak D call TRBD1 (5 bases). CDR3 size: 16 residues. Germline CDR1 is MNHNS and CDR2 is SASEGT. The V end lost 5 bases, the J end lost 6 bases, and 22 bases lay between the germline ends. CDR3 residues: CASSTTSDGKGHGYTF. The CDR3 DNA follows: TGTGCCAGCAGTACAACATCGGACGGGAAGGGGCATGGCTACACCTTC.

This chain uses TRBV6-1 with TRBJ2-1; TRBD1 aligns across 10 bases. V dropped 4 bases and J dropped 12; count of bases not matched to a gene: 3. The CDR3 runs 12 residues. CDR1 is MNHNS and CDR2 is SASEGT in the germline V gene. Here the CDR3 DNA reads TGTGCCAGCAGTGTCGGACAGGGGGGGCAGTTCTTC. Translation gives CASSVGQGGQFF.